This is a list of T cell receptor beta chains from one sample in a study of CD8 T cells in Susac syndrome. TCRdb re-called the immunoSEQ multiplex PCR reads with MiXCR, one entry per CDR3 protein. The profile shows 100,000 to 150,000 distinct CDR3 sequences, around 94% of them singletons. Sequences were obtained from CD8+ T cells from PBMCs. Source of these receptors: a human donor with Susac syndrome. Each CDR3 is given with its conserved first and last residue. The order of the fields is J gene, V gene, clone size, D gene, CDR3 DNA, CDR3 protein. A D gene is named only where the DNA matches it firmly. Some rows have no size entry. The others give once, few or many, or a class for an expanded clone.

j_gene: TRBJ2-1; v_gene: TRBV30; abundance: .; d_gene: TRBD2; CDR3nt: TGTGCCTTAGACGGGGCTAGCGGGAGAGGGTATTCGTACAATGAGCAGTTCTTC; CDR3aa: CALDGASGRGYSYNEQFF
j_gene: TRBJ2-5; v_gene: TRBV12-3/TRBV12-4; abundance: .; d_gene: .; CDR3nt: TGTGCCAGCAGCCTCCGGTTGGCAGGGCTAGAGACCCAGTACTTC; CDR3aa: CASSLRLAGLETQYF
j_gene: TRBJ2-2; v_gene: TRBV27; abundance: few; d_gene: .; CDR3nt: TGTGCCAGCAGTTTTAGTCTGGAGAACACCGGGGAGCTGTTTTTT; CDR3aa: CASSFSLENTGELFF
j_gene: TRBJ2-5; v_gene: TRBV20-1; abundance: .; d_gene: TRBD2; CDR3nt: TGCAGTGCCCCCGGACTAGCGGGGGGGCCTCGTCAAGAGACCCAGTACTTC; CDR3aa: CSAPGLAGGPRQETQYF
j_gene: TRBJ1-2; v_gene: TRBV18; abundance: .; d_gene: .; CDR3nt: TGTGCCAGCTCACCAAAATCGGGGAGCAGTGGCTACACCTTC; CDR3aa: CASSPKSGSSGYTF
j_gene: TRBJ2-7; v_gene: TRBV29-1; abundance: .; d_gene: TRBD2; CDR3nt: TGCAGCGTGAGGGGACTAGCGGGAGGAGCTTACGAGCAGTACTTC; CDR3aa: CSVRGLAGGAYEQYF
j_gene: TRBJ1-1; v_gene: TRBV6-5; abundance: .; d_gene: .; CDR3nt: TGTGCCAGCAGTTGGATACAGGAGGGGACTGAAGCTTTCTTT; CDR3aa: CASSWIQEGTEAFF
j_gene: TRBJ1-5; v_gene: TRBV12-3/TRBV12-4; abundance: .; d_gene: TRBD1; CDR3nt: TGTGCCAGCAGTTTAGGATGGACAGGTTACAATCAGCCCCAGCATTTT; CDR3aa: CASSLGWTGYNQPQHF
j_gene: TRBJ1-2; v_gene: TRBV2; abundance: .; d_gene: .; CDR3nt: TGTGCCAGCAGTGAAGGGCAGGGATGGACCTATGGCTACACCTTC; CDR3aa: CASSEGQGWTYGYTF
j_gene: TRBJ2-7; v_gene: TRBV20-1; abundance: .; d_gene: .; CDR3nt: TGCAGTGCTAGAGCGGGTACCGGGACTGGCATCTATCGGAGCGAGCAGTACTTC; CDR3aa: CSARAGTGTGIYRSEQYF
j_gene: TRBJ1-5; v_gene: TRBV7-9; abundance: .; d_gene: TRBD1; CDR3nt: TGTGCCAGCAGCAACCGGGACAGGGACCAGCCCCAGCATTTT; CDR3aa: CASSNRDRDQPQHF
j_gene: TRBJ2-7; v_gene: TRBV6-5; abundance: once; d_gene: .; CDR3nt: TGTGCCAGCAGTCCGTCGGGGGTCGAGCAGTACTTC; CDR3aa: CASSPSGVEQYF
j_gene: TRBJ1-6; v_gene: TRBV27; abundance: .; d_gene: TRBD1; CDR3nt: TGTGCCAGCACCGAGGACAGGGCTTCACCCCTCCACTTT; CDR3aa: CASTEDRASPLHF
j_gene: TRBJ1-5; v_gene: TRBV20-1; abundance: .; d_gene: .; CDR3nt: TGCAGTGCCAGAGGCAAGGGGCGACAGCCCCAGCATTTT; CDR3aa: CSARGKGRQPQHF
j_gene: TRBJ1-1; v_gene: TRBV10-3; abundance: .; d_gene: .; CDR3nt: TGTGCCATCAGTGAGTCGAGCACTGAAGCTTTCTTT; CDR3aa: CAISESSTEAFF
j_gene: TRBJ2-7; v_gene: TRBV28; abundance: .; d_gene: TRBD1; CDR3nt: TGTGCCAGCAGTCGGACAGGGGGCTTCTACGAGCAGTACTTC; CDR3aa: CASSRTGGFYEQYF
j_gene: TRBJ2-3; v_gene: TRBV18; abundance: .; d_gene: .; CDR3nt: TGTGCCAGCTCACGATTAGGGGGAACCACAGATACGCAGTATTTT; CDR3aa: CASSRLGGTTDTQYF
j_gene: TRBJ1-1; v_gene: TRBV3-1; abundance: .; d_gene: .; CDR3nt: TGTGCCAGCAGCCAAGCATTTGGGGTTGAGGACACTGAAGCTTTCTTT; CDR3aa: CASSQAFGVEDTEAFF
j_gene: TRBJ1-1; v_gene: TRBV4-1; abundance: .; d_gene: .; CDR3nt: TGCGCCAGCAGCCACGATCCCCCAGGGGCCGAGAACACTGAAGCTTTCTTT; CDR3aa: CASSHDPPGAENTEAFF
j_gene: TRBJ2-1; v_gene: TRBV20-1; abundance: once; d_gene: TRBD1; CDR3nt: TGCAGTGCTGGAACAGGGGGAAGTGAGCAGTTCTTC; CDR3aa: CSAGTGGSEQFF
j_gene: TRBJ1-1; v_gene: TRBV7-8; abundance: once; d_gene: .; CDR3nt: TGTGCCAGCAGCTTAGGAGGAGGGTTCAACACTGAAGCTTTCTTT; CDR3aa: CASSLGGGFNTEAFF
j_gene: TRBJ2-1; v_gene: TRBV12-3/TRBV12-4; abundance: .; d_gene: .; CDR3nt: TGTGCCAGCAGTTTTGGCAACCACAATGAGCAGTTCTTC; CDR3aa: CASSFGNHNEQFF
j_gene: TRBJ2-3; v_gene: TRBV5-1; abundance: once; d_gene: .; CDR3nt: TGCGCCAGCAGCCCCATGGGGGGGGGCCGTGATACGCAGTATTTT; CDR3aa: CASSPMGGGRDTQYF
j_gene: TRBJ2-2; v_gene: TRBV6-4; abundance: .; d_gene: TRBD1; CDR3nt: TGTGCCAGCAGTGCCCGGGACAGCACCGGGGAGCTGTTTTTT; CDR3aa: CASSARDSTGELFF
j_gene: TRBJ1-6; v_gene: TRBV30; abundance: .; d_gene: TRBD1; CDR3nt: TGTGCCTGTCCCCGGGGGACAGCAAAATCCTATAATTCACCCCTCCACTTT; CDR3aa: CACPRGTAKSYNSPLHF
j_gene: TRBJ1-2; v_gene: TRBV27; abundance: .; d_gene: TRBD1; CDR3nt: TGTGCCAGCAGTGACGGGACAGGGGGCGGGTATGGCTACACCTTC; CDR3aa: CASSDGTGGGYGYTF
j_gene: TRBJ2-7; v_gene: TRBV4-1; abundance: .; d_gene: .; CDR3nt: TGCGCCAGCAGCCCGAAAGGAGGGTACGAGCAGTACTTC; CDR3aa: CASSPKGGYEQYF
j_gene: TRBJ1-6; v_gene: TRBV6-5; abundance: .; d_gene: .; CDR3nt: TGTGCCAGCACCAGCGGGGCCTATAATTCACCCCTCCACTTT; CDR3aa: CASTSGAYNSPLHF
j_gene: TRBJ1-1; v_gene: TRBV29-1; abundance: .; d_gene: .; CDR3nt: TGCAGCGTTGAAGATTGGCAGGGCAACACTGAAGCTTTCTTT; CDR3aa: CSVEDWQGNTEAFF
j_gene: TRBJ2-7; v_gene: TRBV13; abundance: .; d_gene: .; CDR3nt: TGTGCCAGCAGCTACACGAACGGGGTATCGTGGGAGCAGTACTTC; CDR3aa: CASSYTNGVSWEQYF
j_gene: TRBJ1-1; v_gene: TRBV12-5; abundance: .; d_gene: .; CDR3nt: TGTGCTAGTGGCGGGGAGGACACTGAAGCTTTCTTT; CDR3aa: CASGGEDTEAFF
j_gene: TRBJ2-1; v_gene: TRBV28; abundance: .; d_gene: .; CDR3nt: TGTGCCAGCAGCCCCGCGACGAACAATGAGCAGTTCTTC; CDR3aa: CASSPATNNEQFF